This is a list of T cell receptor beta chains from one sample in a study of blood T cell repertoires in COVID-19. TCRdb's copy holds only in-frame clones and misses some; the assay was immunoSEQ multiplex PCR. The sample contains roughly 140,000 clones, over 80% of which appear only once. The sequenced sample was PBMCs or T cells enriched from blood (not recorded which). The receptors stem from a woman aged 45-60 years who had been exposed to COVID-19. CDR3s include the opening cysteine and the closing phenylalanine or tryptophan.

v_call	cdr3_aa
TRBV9	CASSDSPGGTDTQYF
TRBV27	CASSYSTATNEKLFF
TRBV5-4	CASSAGTQGGGYTF
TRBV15	CATSSPLSGDYEQYF
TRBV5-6	CASSLRIVYRGTYEQYF
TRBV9	CASSPVGQGAGELFF
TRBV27	CASSPGGPRIQYF
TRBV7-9	CASSPYSGGGPETQYF
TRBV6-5	CASRRGLAYEQYF
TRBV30	CAWTVAGGPTDTQYF
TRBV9	CASSPRTSGGARNEQFF
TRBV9	CASSGRMGNEQFF
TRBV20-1	CSASLQGNIQYF
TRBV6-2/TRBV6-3	CASSPSGIQAFF
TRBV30	CAWRGLGYEQYF
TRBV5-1	CASSLAGGQGGSPLHF
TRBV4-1	CASSPDSLLSGNTIYF
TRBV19	CASSRVTGAFNQPQHF
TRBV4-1	CASSQERTGENSPLHF
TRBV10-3	CAISEWGGGRGGPQHF
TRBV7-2	CASSLAYRGANSPLHF
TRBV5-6	CASSAPTGYSGYTF
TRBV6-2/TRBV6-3	CASSSAPLSPGGYTF
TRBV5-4	CASSWGLAADNEQFF